This paragraph covers one T cell receptor (beta chain) sequence. This entry is derived from a study of blood T cell repertoires in COVID-19. The CDR3 length is 15 residues. Germline loops: CDR1 MDHEN, CDR2 SYDVKM. V lost 5 bases, J lost 7 bases, and 11 bases stayed unmatched. The assay was immunoSEQ multiplex PCR, and TCRdb's table has in-frame clones only and misses some. The repertoire consists of 6,500 to 9,500 clones, with roughly 80% occurring once and the leading ten covering about a third. Sample: peripheral blood. This sequence was found in a human donor in a cohort sampled during active COVID-19. V usage is TRBV28 and J usage is TRBJ2-1, with 7 bases aligning to TRBD2. CDR3 coding DNA: TGTGCCAGCAGTCCCCAAGCGGGAACTAGGAATGAGCAGTTCTTC. It yields the protein CASSPQAGTRNEQFF.